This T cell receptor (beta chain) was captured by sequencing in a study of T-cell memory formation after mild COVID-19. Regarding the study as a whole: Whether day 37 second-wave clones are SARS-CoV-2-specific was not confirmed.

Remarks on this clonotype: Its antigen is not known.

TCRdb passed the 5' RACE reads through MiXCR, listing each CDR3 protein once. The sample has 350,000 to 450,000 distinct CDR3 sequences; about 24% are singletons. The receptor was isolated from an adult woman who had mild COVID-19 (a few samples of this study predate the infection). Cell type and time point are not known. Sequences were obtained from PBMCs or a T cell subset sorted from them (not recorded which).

CDR3 sequence (DNA): TGTGCCAGCAGCTTAAGTCCAGCGGGACCTCAAGAGACCCAGTACTTC. Translation: CASSLSPAGPQETQYF. The gene calls are TRBV7-3 and TRBJ2-5; TRBD2 agrees at 7 bases. V lost 1 base, J lost 2 bases, and 7 bases stayed unmatched. The germline gives CDR1 SGHTA, CDR2 FQGTGA. The CDR3 totals 16 residues.